These 27 T cell receptor beta chains came from one sample sequenced in a study of shared clonotypes between healthy human individuals. Only in-frame clones appear in the TCRdb table, and some are missing; sequencing was by immunoSEQ multiplex PCR. This table holds approximately 400,000 clones, 96% found once. The sample consisted of memory CD8+ T cells sorted from blood. Stated subset: CD45RO+ cells pooled with CCR7-negative TemRA cells. These receptors originate from a man younger than 45 in good health.

The chain employs TRBV2 and TRBJ1-6; D unresolved. Trimming removed 8 bases from V and 0 bases from J, with 8 bases in between. Germline V gene lookup returns CDR1 SNHLY and CDR2 FYNNEI. CDR3 length: 14 amino acids. CDR3 sequence (DNA): TGTGCCAGCCGGAGGAGCTCCTATAATTCACCCCTCCACTTT. Translated, it gives CASRRSSYNSPLHF. The full variable domain, in which reference TRBV2 and TRBJ1-6 provide the parts outside the CDR3, is EPEVTQTPSHQVTQMGQEVILRCVPISNHLYFYWYRQILGQKVEFLVSFYNNEISEKSEIFDDQFSVERPDGSNFTLKIRSTKLEDSAMYFCASRRSSYNSPLHFGNGTRLTVT.

The chain recombines TRBV5-1 with TRBJ2-5; TRBD2 aligns across 13 bases. Trimming cost V 4 bases and J 0 bases; bases outside gene matches: 3. Germline assignment: CDR1 SGHRS and CDR2 YFSETQ. The CDR3 spans 16 residues. CDR3: CASSMGLAGNQETQYF. The CDR3, as DNA: TGCGCCAGCAGCATGGGACTAGCGGGAAACCAAGAGACCCAGTACTTC.

CDR3 sequence: CASSQVSGGGSYNEQFF. The CDR3 nucleotides are TGTGCCAGCAGCCAAGTATCAGGGGGAGGCTCCTACAATGAGCAGTTCTTC. This chain uses TRBV14 with TRBJ2-1, with D possibly being TRBD1 (7 bases). V was pared by 1 base and J by 0 bases, with 13 bases between. The CDR3 is 17 amino acids. Germline V CDR1 and CDR2: SGHDN, FVKESK.

The chain carries TRBV7-9 and TRBJ2-1; D remains unclear. CDR3 size: 14 residues. V dropped 1 base and J dropped 4 bases, with 8 bases sitting between them. Germline CDR1 and CDR2: SEHNR and FQNEAQ (reference sequence). DNA of the CDR3: TGTGCCAGCAGCTTAGTTGGTCAGTACAATGAGCAGTTCTTC. It yields the protein CASSLVGQYNEQFF.

The chain carries TRBV28 and TRBJ2-1, with a weak D call TRBD2 (6 bases). The germline V gene has CDR1 MDHEN and CDR2 SYDVKM. Trimming shortened V by 5 bases and J by 3 bases, and 8 bases separated the two germline ends. The CDR3 spans 13 residues. The chain's CDR3 is CASSTGGYNEQFF. CDR3 in DNA: TGTGCCAGCAGTACCGGGGGCTACAATGAGCAGTTCTTC.

The V and J genes are TRBV4-1 and TRBJ2-2; D gene ambiguous. V dropped 4 bases and J dropped 4 bases, with 13 bases sitting between them. This CDR3 comprises 15 residues. Germline V lookup: CDR1 MGHRA, CDR2 YSYEKL. Here the CDR3 reads CASSRSGSSTGELFF. In nucleotides, the CDR3 is TGCGCCAGCAGCCGCTCTGGCAGTAGCACCGGGGAGCTGTTTTTT.

This clone has a single count. The genes are TRBV30 and TRBJ2-3; TRBD1 might be the D (6 bases). The CDR3 totals 16 residues. V lost 0 bases to trimming and J lost 2 bases, with 15 bases between them. Germline assignment: CDR1 GTSNPN and CDR2 SVGIG (reference sequence). The CDR3, as DNA: TGTGCCTGGAGTGTACGGACAGCCAAAAACACAGATACGCAGTATTTT. It codes for CAWSVRTAKNTDTQYF.

The chain joins TRBV5-1 to TRBJ2-1; D is ambiguous. CDR1 is SGHRS and CDR2 is YFSETQ in the germline V gene. The V gene lost 2 bases and the J gene lost 7 bases, with 19 bases spanning the gap. CDR3 length: 16 residues. The CDR3 is CASSFRSRSLRNEQFF. CDR3 coding DNA: TGCGCCAGCAGCTTCAGATCGAGGAGCTTGAGGAATGAGCAGTTCTTC.

The J gene is TRBJ2-5, the V gene TRBV5-1; no firm D call. Germline loops: CDR1 SGHRS, CDR2 YFSETQ. The CDR3 covers 13 residues. With 1 base removed from V and 5 bases from J, the gap between germline ends came to 9 bases. CDR3 nucleotides: TGCGCCAGCAGCTTGAGGGCCGCGGAGACCCAGTACTTC. It specifies CASSLRAAETQYF.

The chain employs TRBV28 and TRBJ1-3, with D unclear. CDR3 size: 14 residues. CDR1 and CDR2 (germline): MDHEN, SYDVKM. Trimming stripped 6 bases from V and 0 bases from J, with 9 bases between. The CDR3 reads CASSSYRSGNTIYF. CDR3 sequence (DNA): TGTGCCAGCAGCTCATACCGCTCTGGAAACACCATATATTTT.

This sequence joins TRBV20-1 and TRBJ2-7; D gene uncertain. V was trimmed by 3 bases and J by 2 bases, leaving 5 bases between them. The CDR3 is made up of 11 amino acids. CDR1 DFQATT and CDR2 SNEGSKA come from the germline V gene (reference sequence). The CDR3 spells CSASGTYEQYF. In DNA form, the CDR3 reads TGCAGTGCTAGCGGCACCTACGAGCAGTACTTC.

This rearrangement joins TRBV2 to TRBJ1-2; D unclear. V shed 1 base and J shed 8 bases, with 5 bases lying between them. The germline CDR1 and CDR2 sequences are SNHLY and FYNNEI. The CDR3 is made up of 11 amino acids. The CDR3 region is CASSEGLGYTF. CDR3 DNA sequence: TGTGCCAGCAGTGAAGGGTTGGGCTACACCTTC.

The chain recombines TRBV4-2 with TRBJ1-4, with D maybe TRBD1 (6 bases). Germline CDR1 is LGHNA and CDR2 is YNFKEQ. The CDR3 loop spans 14 amino acids. V was trimmed by 1 base and J by 11 bases, leaving 14 bases between them. CDR3 nucleotides: TGTGCCAGCAGCCAAGTACAGGGCCCTGAGAAACTGTTTTTT. It encodes CASSQVQGPEKLFF.

This chain joins TRBV6-1 and TRBJ2-7, with D unclear. The germline CDR1 and CDR2 sequences are MNHNS and SASEGT. Trimming cost V 3 bases and J 2 bases, with 2 bases left between them. The CDR3 loop spans 11 amino acids. This chain's CDR3 is CASSDTYEQYF. Written as DNA, the CDR3 is TGTGCCAGCAGTGACACCTACGAGCAGTACTTC.

The rearrangement links TRBV28 to TRBJ2-1, with 7 positions matching TRBD2. The CDR3 has 16 amino acids. Germline assignment: CDR1 MDHEN and CDR2 SYDVKM. V lost 5 bases, J lost 9 bases, and 16 bases stayed unmatched. The CDR3 nucleotides are TGTGCCAGCAGTAGGTCGGGATGGGCGGGGGATAGTGAGCAGTTCTTC. It specifies CASSRSGWAGDSEQFF.

The chain links TRBV25-1 to TRBJ2-7; perhaps D is TRBD1 or TRBD2 (6 bases each). Germline lookup yields CDR1 MGHDK and CDR2 SYGVNS. The CDR3 has 14 amino acids. Trimming left V 6 bases short and J 2 bases short, with 14 bases between. The CDR3 DNA reads as TGTGCCAGCAGCCGGGCAGGGGAGGCCTACGAGCAGTACTTC. Encoded protein: CASSRAGEAYEQYF.

This sequence joins TRBV6-5 and TRBJ2-7; D might be TRBD1 (5 bases). CDR1 and CDR2 from the germline V gene are MNHEY and SVGAGI. The V end was cut by 2 bases, the J end by 4 bases, with 15 bases between. The CDR3 loop spans 15 amino acids. CDR3 nucleotides: TGTGCCAGCAGTTACGGATTAAATGCAGGGTACGAGCAGTACTTC. It encodes CASSYGLNAGYEQYF.

The rearrangement joins TRBV7-2 to TRBJ2-1; 8 bases fit TRBD1. CDR3 size: 12 residues. Germline V gene sequence: CDR1 SGHTA, CDR2 FQGNSA. V shed 3 bases and J 14 bases; nucleotides not matched to a gene: 6. CDR3 DNA: TGTGCCAGCAGCTTTCTGGGACAGGCTAAGTTCTTC. This translates into CASSFLGQAKFF.

V gene TRBV28 combines with J gene TRBJ1-4, with 7 bases identical to TRBD1. Unmatched junction bases numbered 5, after V lost 3 bases and J lost 4 bases. The CDR3 has 15 residues. CDR1 and CDR2 (germline): MDHEN, SYDVKM. CDR3 loop: CASSLAGTVNEKLFF. The CDR3 coding sequence is TGTGCCAGCAGTTTGGCCGGGACAGTTAATGAAAAACTGTTTTTT.

The chain couples TRBV28 to TRBJ2-3; D not resolved. The V gene's germline CDR1 is MDHEN and CDR2 SYDVKM. The CDR3 sequence is 13 residues long. With 2 bases removed from V and 4 bases from J, the gap between germline ends came to 7 bases. CDR3 sequence reads: CASSLLRADTQYF. The CDR3, as DNA: TGTGCCAGCAGTTTACTCCGGGCAGATACGCAGTATTTT.

The V call is TRBV7-2, the J call TRBJ2-7; 13 bases align to TRBD2. The CDR3 consists of 19 residues. V lost 5 bases, J lost 2 bases, and 15 bases stayed unmatched. Looked up from germline, CDR1 is SGHTA and CDR2 is FQGNSA. DNA for the CDR3: TGTGCCAGCAGCCCGCCCGGACTAGCGGGAGAAAAGCGGGCCTACGAGCAGTACTTC. Translating it yields CASSPPGLAGEKRAYEQYF.

This clone was seen just once. The gene calls are TRBV29-1 and TRBJ2-1, with 10 bases lining up with TRBD2. The J segment lost 5 bases and the V segment lost 6 bases, leaving 10 bases of the junction unmatched. CDR1 is SQVTM and CDR2 is ANQGSEA in the germline V gene. This CDR3 is built from 15 residues. The CDR3 nucleotides are TGCAGCGTCCCCATTAGCGGGGGGCTCCACAATGAGCAGTTCTTC. Its protein is CSVPISGGLHNEQFF.

This rearrangement joins TRBV12-5 to TRBJ2-5; D remains ambiguous. This CDR3 is 9 amino acids long. Looked up from germline, CDR1 is LGHNT and CDR2 is FRNRAP. Trimming took 5 bases from V and 13 from J, leaving 8 bases between them. CDR3 protein: CASGPPVYF. The CDR3 DNA is TGTGCTAGTGGTCCCCCGGTGTACTTC.

The V gene is TRBV5-1, the J gene TRBJ1-1, with 8 bases that match TRBD1. CDR1 is SGHRS and CDR2 is YFSETQ in the germline V gene. J lost 1 base, V lost 0 bases, and 2 bases had no gene match. This CDR3 has 15 residues. This CDR3 reads CASSLGQGTNTEAFF. The CDR3 nucleotides are TGCGCCAGCAGCTTGGGACAGGGGACGAACACTGAAGCTTTCTTT.

The chain recombines TRBV30 with TRBJ2-2, with TRBD2 as a possible D gene (6 bases). CDR3 length: 13 residues. The germline gives CDR1 GTSNPN, CDR2 SVGIG (reference sequence). The V end was cut by 2 bases, the J end by 4 bases, with 8 bases between. CDR3 region: CAWSFGGTGELFF. DNA for the CDR3: TGTGCCTGGAGTTTCGGGGGCACCGGGGAGCTGTTTTTT.

The chain carries TRBV28 and TRBJ2-1; 8 nucleotides agree with TRBD2. Germline CDR1 and CDR2: MDHEN and SYDVKM. The V gene end was trimmed by 6 bases and the J gene end by 7 bases; junction bases not matched to a gene: 8. The CDR3 covers 14 residues. CDR3 loop: CASSPTGTRNEQFF. CDR3 sequence (DNA): TGTGCCAGCAGCCCCACCGGGACTAGGAATGAGCAGTTCTTC.

CDR3 amino acids: CASSPGTSVGQPQHF. In DNA form, the CDR3 reads TGTGCCAGTAGTCCCGGGACGTCGGTGGGCCAGCCCCAGCATTTT. V and J are TRBV19 and TRBJ1-5; tentatively, D is TRBD1 (5 bases). The V gene's germline CDR1 is LNHDA and CDR2 SQIVND (reference sequence). The CDR3 sequence is 15 residues long. Trimming left V 5 bases short and J 7 bases short, with 18 bases between. The whole variable domain, filled in from reference TRBV19 and TRBJ1-5, reads DGGITQSPKYLFRKEGQNVTLSCEQNLNHDAMYWYRQDPGQGLRLIYYSQIVNDFQKGDIAEGYSVSREKKESFPLTVTSAQKNPTAFYLCASSPGTSVGQPQHFGDGTRLSIL.